Below, 14 T cell receptor beta chains from the same sample are listed, as sequenced in a study of cytomegalovirus exposure and HLA in healthy donors. PCR used 60 Vbeta primers and 13 Jbeta primers. TCRdb's copy holds only in-frame clones and misses some; the assay was immunoSEQ multiplex PCR. Of about 160,000 clones listed, roughly four fifths are singletons. The sample taken for sequencing was PBMCs. The source is a man aged 40-50 years in good health and CMV-seronegative.

The V and J genes are TRBV7-9 and TRBJ1-2; 10 nucleotides match TRBD1. The junction had 7 bases not matched to a gene; V was cut back by 5 bases and J by 4 bases. Germline CDR1 SEHNR, CDR2 FQNEAQ (reference sequence). This CDR3 comprises 15 residues. The CDR3: CASSGTGATAYGYTF. CDR3 coding DNA: TGTGCCAGCAGCGGGACAGGGGCCACGGCCTATGGCTACACCTTC.

This clone appeared a few times. The chain is built from TRBV27 and TRBJ1-1; no clear D gene. The germline gives CDR1 MNHEY, CDR2 SMNVEV (reference sequence). The germline V and J ends were trimmed by 2 bases and 1 base, with 5 bases remaining between them. The CDR3 runs 13 residues. The CDR3 loop is CASSLAGNTEAFF. As DNA, the CDR3 is TGTGCCAGCAGTTTAGCAGGGAACACTGAAGCTTTCTTT.

J is TRBJ2-2 and V is TRBV9; 7 bases match TRBD1. CDR1 is SGDLS, CDR2 YYNGEE, per germline. The junction had 4 bases not matched to a gene; V was cut back by 2 bases and J by 6 bases. There are 14 residues in the CDR3. Written as DNA, the CDR3 is TGTGCCAGCAGCGTCGAGGGGGCAGCCGGGGAGCTGTTTTTT. Translating gives CASSVEGAAGELFF.

The CDR3 loop reads CASSLYARLNSPLHF. In DNA form, the CDR3 reads TGTGCCAGCAGTTTATACGCCAGGCTTAATTCACCCCTCCACTTT. The gene calls are TRBV28 and TRBJ1-6; D gene uncertain. Germline V gene data show CDR1 as MDHEN and CDR2 as SYDVKM. V dropped 1 base and J dropped 6 bases, with 10 bases sitting between them. The CDR3 covers 15 residues.

CDR3 nucleotides: TGTGCCAGCAGCCAAGACCTTGGGCCCCACTACGAGCAGTACTTC. This gives the protein CASSQDLGPHYEQYF. The chain couples TRBV4-2 to TRBJ2-7, with D uncertain. The CDR3 loop spans 15 amino acids. Trimming took off 0 bases at V and 3 bases at J, with 12 bases between the two ends. From germline, CDR1 is LGHNA and CDR2 YNFKEQ.

This clone has a single count. CDR3 DNA sequence: TGTGCCAGTAGTAGACTAGAAGGCACCGGGGAGCTGTTTTTT. This encodes CASSRLEGTGELFF. This chain joins TRBV19 and TRBJ2-2; possibly TRBD2 for D (6 bases). CDR1 LNHDA and CDR2 SQIVND come from the germline V gene (reference sequence). The CDR3 has 14 amino acids. V lost 4 bases and J 4 bases, leaving 10 bases between the germline ends.

The chain recombines TRBV13 with TRBJ2-1, with D possibly matching TRBD2 (7 bases). The germline V gene encodes CDR1 PRHDT and CDR2 FYEKMQ (reference sequence). The V end lost 5 bases, the J end lost 7 bases, and 15 bases lay between the germline ends. The CDR3 has 14 residues. The CDR3 DNA is TGTGCCAGCAGCCTTTGGGGGGGCGAGAATGAGCAGTTCTTC. Residues: CASSLWGGENEQFF. The complete variable domain, with remaining parts taken from reference TRBV13 and TRBJ2-1, reads AAGVIQSPRHLIKEKRETATLKCYPIPRHDTVYWYQQGPGQDPQFLISFYEKMQSDKGSIPDRFSAQQFSDYHSELNMSSLELGDSALYFCASSLWGGENEQFFGPGTRLTVL.

In the case of this clone: At one end, the junction sequence differs from germline, possibly due to a read error. The chain employs TRBV2 and TRBJ1-1; D perhaps matches TRBD1 (5 bases). Germline assignment: CDR1 SNHLY and CDR2 FYNNEI. The CDR3 spans 13 residues. CDR3 sequence: CASSEAKGPGGVF. Here the CDR3 DNA reads TGTGCCAGCAGTGAAGCGAAGGGGCCAGGAGGGGTTTTT.

This clone came up a few times. J is TRBJ2-5 and V is TRBV5-4, with 8 bases that match TRBD2. Germline V gene data show CDR1 as SGHNT and CDR2 as YYREEE (reference sequence). J gave up 4 bases and V 5 bases, and 7 bases lay outside the gene matches. The CDR3 has 14 residues. In DNA form, the CDR3 reads TGTGCCAGCAGGTCGGGGGGGCGGGTAGAGACCCAGTACTTC. This codes for CASRSGGRVETQYF.

The chain uses TRBV27 and TRBJ1-5; D gene unclear. The CDR3 length is 12 residues. The germline gives CDR1 MNHEY, CDR2 SMNVEV (reference sequence). V was shortened by 6 bases and J by 6 bases, with 9 bases between the two germline ends. CDR3 bases: TGTGCCAGCAGCTTCTCGGGTCAGCCCCAGCATTTT. This translates into CASSFSGQPQHF.

For this clone: This CDR3 fails to terminate in the conserved phenylalanine or tryptophan, so it likely reflects a read error. The DNA is omitted, as the CDR3 cannot be located on it reliably, and the CDR3 follows TCRdb's listing. This rearrangement joins TRBV19 to TRBJ1-1; no check of the table's D call, TRBD1, against the DNA was made. The CDR3 contains 12 residues when both ends are counted. Germline V CDR1 and CDR2: LNHDA, SQIVND (reference sequence). CDR3: CASSIGAGGHFC.

This sequence joins TRBV5-1 and TRBJ2-7; D might be TRBD2 (6 bases). Trimming removed 4 bases at V and 1 base at J, with 12 bases between. The CDR3 is made up of 14 amino acids. Germline CDR1 and CDR2: SGHRS and YFSETQ. This CDR3 reads CASSPHAGSYEQYF. The CDR3 DNA follows: TGCGCCAGCAGCCCCCACGCGGGATCCTACGAGCAGTACTTC.

This clone was observed a handful of times. The chain recombines TRBV27 with TRBJ2-7; TRBD1 matches 7 bases. The CDR3 length is 15 residues. The J segment lost 4 bases and the V segment lost 5 bases, leaving 11 bases of the junction unmatched. Germline V gives CDR1 MNHEY, CDR2 SMNVEV (reference sequence). The CDR3 protein is CASSRTGDALYEQYF. The CDR3 DNA reads as TGTGCCAGCAGTCGCACAGGGGACGCTCTGTACGAGCAGTACTTC.

The chain is built from TRBV7-2 and TRBJ2-3; TRBD2 matches at 9 bases. V lost 1 base to trimming and J lost 8 bases; unmatched junction nucleotides: 4. This CDR3 is built from 14 residues. Germline CDR1 SGHTA, CDR2 FQGNSA. CDR3 protein: CASSLGGGAGTQYF. CDR3 bases: TGTGCCAGCAGCTTAGGCGGGGGGGCGGGTACGCAGTATTTT.